These T cell receptor beta chains were read from a single sample in a study of shared clonotypes between healthy human individuals. Sequencing was performed with immunoSEQ multiplex PCR; in TCRdb, only in-frame clones are kept and a portion is missing. Here the sample spans over a million clones, under 80% being singletons. The sample consisted of memory CD4+ T cells sorted from blood. Receptors originate from a young man in good health. CDR3s include the opening cysteine and the closing phenylalanine or tryptophan. The order of the fields is V gene, J gene, clone size, D gene, CDR3 protein, CDR3 DNA. A D gene is named only where the DNA matches it firmly. Clone sizes are given selectively: once, few, many, or a class where the clone is expanded.

v_call: TRBV2
j_call: TRBJ1-2
clone_size: -
d_call: -
cdr3_aa: CARFPYVAYGYTF
cdr3_nt: TGTGCCAGGTTTCCGTACGTGGCCTATGGCTACACCTTC

v_call: TRBV10-3
j_call: TRBJ1-1
clone_size: -
d_call: -
cdr3_aa: CAISSGPQAFF
cdr3_nt: TGTGCCATCAGTTCCGGGCCCCAAGCTTTCTTT

v_call: TRBV7-2
j_call: TRBJ2-7
clone_size: few
d_call: -
cdr3_aa: CASSFRAQGEQYF
cdr3_nt: TGTGCCAGCAGCTTCCGGGCCCAAGGCGAGCAGTACTTC

v_call: TRBV4-1
j_call: TRBJ1-3
clone_size: -
d_call: TRBD1
cdr3_aa: CASSPLTGAAGNTIYF
cdr3_nt: TGCGCCAGCAGCCCACTGACAGGGGCCGCCGGAAACACCATATATTTT

v_call: TRBV27
j_call: TRBJ2-7
clone_size: -
d_call: TRBD1
cdr3_aa: CASSLRAQGVTFYEQYF
cdr3_nt: TGTGCCAGCAGTTTAAGGGCCCAGGGGGTTACTTTCTACGAGCAGTACTTC

v_call: TRBV5-1
j_call: TRBJ2-5
clone_size: -
d_call: -
cdr3_aa: CASSYRERGETQYF
cdr3_nt: TGCGCCAGCAGTTATAGGGAAAGGGGGGAGACCCAGTACTTC

v_call: TRBV9
j_call: TRBJ1-1
clone_size: -
d_call: -
cdr3_aa: CASSSSTRNTEAFF
cdr3_nt: TGTGCCAGCAGCTCATCGACTAGGAACACTGAAGCTTTCTTT

v_call: TRBV5-6
j_call: TRBJ2-7
clone_size: -
d_call: -
cdr3_aa: CASSLNYGGRDYEQYF
cdr3_nt: TGTGCCAGCAGCTTAAACTATGGGGGCAGAGACTACGAGCAGTACTTC

v_call: TRBV25-1
j_call: TRBJ2-1
clone_size: -
d_call: -
cdr3_aa: CASSYTHNEQFF
cdr3_nt: TGTGCCAGCAGTTACACCCACAATGAGCAGTTCTTC

v_call: TRBV29-1
j_call: TRBJ1-1
clone_size: few
d_call: -
cdr3_aa: CSGKYGNTEAFF
cdr3_nt: TGCAGCGGAAAATATGGGAACACTGAAGCTTTCTTT

v_call: TRBV6-1
j_call: TRBJ2-3
clone_size: -
d_call: -
cdr3_aa: CASSGSNTDTQYF
cdr3_nt: TGTGCCAGCAGTGGGTCTAACACAGATACGCAGTATTTT

v_call: TRBV28
j_call: TRBJ2-7
clone_size: -
d_call: TRBD2
cdr3_aa: CASSYTNRGLAVDEQYF
cdr3_nt: TGTGCCAGCAGTTATACAAATCGAGGACTAGCGGTCGACGAGCAGTACTTC

v_call: TRBV6-1
j_call: TRBJ1-5
clone_size: -
d_call: -
cdr3_aa: CASSATGTINQPQHF
cdr3_nt: TGTGCCAGCAGTGCCACAGGGACTATAAATCAGCCCCAGCATTTT

v_call: TRBV6-5
j_call: TRBJ1-5
clone_size: -
d_call: -
cdr3_aa: CASSYSGGVQPQHF
cdr3_nt: TGTGCCAGCAGTTACAGTGGGGGCGTGCAGCCCCAGCATTTT

v_call: TRBV14
j_call: TRBJ2-7
clone_size: -
d_call: -
cdr3_aa: CASGRSSYEQYF
cdr3_nt: TGTGCCAGCGGGCGAAGCTCCTACGAGCAGTACTTC

v_call: TRBV11-2
j_call: TRBJ1-3
clone_size: -
d_call: -
cdr3_aa: CASNSLRAGYGGNTIYF
cdr3_nt: TGTGCCAGCAACTCTTTAAGGGCAGGGTACGGTGGAAACACCATATATTTT

v_call: TRBV15
j_call: TRBJ2-7
clone_size: -
d_call: -
cdr3_aa: CATSRDPGGEYEQYF
cdr3_nt: TGTGCCACCAGCAGAGATCCAGGGGGGGAGTACGAGCAGTACTTC

v_call: TRBV7-8
j_call: TRBJ1-1
clone_size: -
d_call: -
cdr3_aa: CASSFTATEAFF
cdr3_nt: TGTGCCAGCAGCTTTACAGCCACTGAAGCTTTCTTT

v_call: TRBV19
j_call: TRBJ2-4
clone_size: -
d_call: TRBD1
cdr3_aa: CASTPRGQPLAKNIQYF
cdr3_nt: TGTGCCAGTACCCCCAGGGGGCAGCCCCTAGCCAAAAACATTCAGTACTTC

v_call: TRBV2
j_call: TRBJ1-2
clone_size: few
d_call: -
cdr3_aa: CASRERQLYGYTF
cdr3_nt: TGTGCCAGCAGGGAACGACAGCTCTATGGCTACACCTTC

v_call: TRBV15
j_call: TRBJ2-7
clone_size: -
d_call: -
cdr3_aa: CATSRDGAAGWYF
cdr3_nt: TGTGCCACCAGCAGAGATGGAGCGGCAGGATGGTACTTC

v_call: TRBV27
j_call: TRBJ2-1
clone_size: -
d_call: TRBD2
cdr3_aa: CASSSDGTSGSYEQFF
cdr3_nt: TGTGCCAGCAGTTCAGACGGGACTAGCGGGAGTTATGAGCAGTTCTTC

v_call: TRBV18
j_call: TRBJ1-5
clone_size: -
d_call: -
cdr3_aa: CASSRDNQPQHF
cdr3_nt: TGTGCCAGTTCCCGGGATAATCAGCCCCAGCATTTT

v_call: TRBV25-1
j_call: TRBJ1-5
clone_size: many
d_call: -
cdr3_aa: CASSVANQPQHF
cdr3_nt: TGTGCCAGCAGTGTCGCCAATCAGCCCCAGCATTTT

v_call: TRBV28
j_call: TRBJ1-5
clone_size: -
d_call: -
cdr3_aa: CASSPKTKVDSNQPQHF
cdr3_nt: TGTGCCAGCAGTCCAAAAACCAAGGTTGATAGCAATCAGCCCCAGCATTTT

v_call: TRBV5-1
j_call: TRBJ2-2
clone_size: -
d_call: -
cdr3_aa: CASSLAAGELFF
cdr3_nt: TGCGCCAGCAGCTTAGCCGCCGGGGAGCTGTTTTTT

v_call: TRBV10-3
j_call: TRBJ1-2
clone_size: once
d_call: -
cdr3_aa: CAIRGDTSRYGYTF
cdr3_nt: TGTGCCATCCGGGGGGACACTTCCCGCTATGGCTACACCTTC

v_call: TRBV6-1
j_call: TRBJ1-2
clone_size: -
d_call: -
cdr3_aa: CARWEDGYTF
cdr3_nt: TGTGCCAGATGGGAGGATGGCTACACCTTC

v_call: TRBV7-9
j_call: TRBJ2-7
clone_size: -
d_call: TRBD2
cdr3_aa: CASSKGLAGSSYEQYF
cdr3_nt: TGTGCCAGCAGCAAAGGACTAGCGGGATCCTCCTACGAGCAGTACTTC

v_call: TRBV10-3
j_call: TRBJ2-7
clone_size: once
d_call: TRBD2
cdr3_aa: CAITPSGGHYEQYF
cdr3_nt: TGTGCCATCACCCCGAGCGGGGGTCATTACGAGCAGTACTTC

v_call: TRBV6-5
j_call: TRBJ2-7
clone_size: -
d_call: TRBD1
cdr3_aa: CASRRSGTESYEQYF
cdr3_nt: TGTGCCAGCAGACGGTCCGGGACAGAGTCCTACGAGCAGTACTTC

v_call: TRBV5-6
j_call: TRBJ2-1
clone_size: -
d_call: -
cdr3_aa: CASSSLPGRDWDEQFF
cdr3_nt: TGTGCCAGCAGTTCACTTCCGGGACGGGATTGGGATGAGCAGTTCTTC

v_call: TRBV27
j_call: TRBJ2-5
clone_size: -
d_call: -
cdr3_aa: CASSPLQGFQETQYF
cdr3_nt: TGTGCCAGCAGTCCCTTACAGGGTTTCCAAGAGACCCAGTACTTC